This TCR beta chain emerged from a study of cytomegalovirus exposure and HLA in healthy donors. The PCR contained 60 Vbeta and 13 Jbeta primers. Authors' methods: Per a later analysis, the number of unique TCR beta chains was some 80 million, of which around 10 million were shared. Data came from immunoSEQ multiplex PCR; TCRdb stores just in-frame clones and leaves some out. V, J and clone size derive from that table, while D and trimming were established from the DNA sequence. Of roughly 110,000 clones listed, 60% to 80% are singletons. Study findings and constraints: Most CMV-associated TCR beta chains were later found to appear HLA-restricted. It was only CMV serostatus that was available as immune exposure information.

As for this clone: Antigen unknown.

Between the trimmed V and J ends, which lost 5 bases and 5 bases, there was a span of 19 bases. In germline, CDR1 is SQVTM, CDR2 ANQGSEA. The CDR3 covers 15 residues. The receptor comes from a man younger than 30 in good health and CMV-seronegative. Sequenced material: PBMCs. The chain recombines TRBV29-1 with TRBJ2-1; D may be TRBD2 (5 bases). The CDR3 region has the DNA TGCAGCGTTCCGAGTAAAGGACTCTTCGACAATGAGCAGTTCTTC. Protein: CSVPSKGLFDNEQFF.